This T cell receptor (beta chain) derives from a study of cytotoxic CD8 clonotypes in ibrutinib-treated CLL. About the research overall: A mean of roughly 260,000 productive templates and tens of thousands of productive rearrangements was obtained per sample.

Study findings and constraints: Samples from sustained-remission and progressing patients were taken at different times.

A word on this clone: Its cognate antigen is unknown.

TCR beta library input comprised roughly 1.8 micrograms of genomic DNA from cryopreserved PBMCs. The planned depth of sequencing spanned 1 in 200,000 to 1 in 1 million T cells. Generated by immunoSEQ multiplex PCR, the TCRdb table keeps only in-frame clones and is missing some. The sample carries around 20,000 clones, about 84% recorded once. Germline assignment: CDR1 SGHVS and CDR2 FQNEAQ. CDR3 length: 16 amino acids. The V end lost 2 bases, the J end lost 0 bases, and 12 bases lay between the germline ends. This TCR was sampled from a human donor with chronic lymphocytic leukemia. The specimen comprised PBMCs, sampled before ibrutinib treatment. The chain carries TRBV7-8 and TRBJ2-3; D is ambiguous. CDR3 nucleotides: TGTGCCAGCAGCTTAACTCCCCAAGCTAGCACAGATACGCAGTATTTT. It translates to CASSLTPQASTDTQYF.